This TCR beta chain was sequenced during a study of T cell responses to AZD1222 COVID-19 vaccine. Study-level background: Recipients boosted at about 4 weeks or about 12 weeks are pooled. General study findings and limits: There were vaccine-associated CD4 TCRs across spike, dominant at 160-218 and 743-854. AZD1222 recipients seropositive at baseline numbered only six.

The table came from immunoSEQ multiplex PCR; TCRdb's copy has only in-frame clones and leaves some out. Of 150,000 to 180,000 clones in the sample, about nine tenths are singletons; the top ten hold approximately 20%. To note about this clone: Its target is unknown.

From germline, CDR1 is SNHLY and CDR2 FYNNEI. The CDR3 is 16 amino acids. Deletions cut 6 bases from V and 9 bases from J, with 24 bases between. This TCR derives from an adult in good health. The J gene is TRBJ1-5, the V gene TRBV2, with D possibly being TRBD1 (5 bases). Specimen: peripheral blood, collected on day 0 of AZD1222 vaccination. The CDR3 DNA is TGTGCCAGCAGGGAACAGATCCCCTGGGGCCCGGGGCCCCAGCATTTT. It encodes CASREQIPWGPGPQHF.